The 11 T cell receptor beta chains in this list originate from one sample, sequenced in a study of response to subunit inactivated influenza vaccine. TCRdb ran MiXCR on the RT-PCR reads and lists one entry per CDR3 protein. The table shows some 570,000 distinct CDR3 sequences, with around 11% occurring only once. This sample was also put to use in a study of T cells expressing NK-cell markers. That source notes: With UMIs, 5'RACE template switching was used to make TCR beta cDNA.

This sample comprised PBMCs from blood, obtained on the day of vaccination. These receptors were taken from a man aged 45-65 years who received an inactivated influenza vaccine.

This clonotype was seen a few times. The V call is TRBV7-2, the J call TRBJ2-6; TRBD1 or TRBD2 may be the D gene (5 bases each). Trimming pared 7 bases from V and 0 bases from J, leaving 16 bases between. This CDR3 spans 17 amino acids. Per germline, CDR1 SGHTA and CDR2 FQGNSA. This chain's CDR3 is CASTPFGARSGANVLTF. The CDR3 region has the DNA TGTGCCAGCACCCCCTTCGGGGCCCGCTCTGGGGCCAACGTCCTGACTTTC. The whole variable domain, remainder taken from reference TRBV7-2 and TRBJ2-6, is GAGVSQSPSNKVTEKGKDVELRCDPISGHTALYWYRQSLGQGLEFLIYFQGNSAPDKSGLPSDRFSAERTGGSVSTLTIQRTQQEDSAVYLCASTPFGARSGANVLTFGAGSRLTVL.

This chain links TRBV11-2 with TRBJ2-7; TRBD2 aligns across 8 bases. Unmatched junction bases numbered 9, after V lost 3 bases and J lost 2 bases. The CDR3 contains 16 residues. The germline V gene encodes CDR1 SGHAT and CDR2 FQNNGV. CDR3 loop: CASSFTSGGLPYEQYF. The CDR3 bases are TGTGCCAGCAGCTTTACGAGCGGGGGCCTTCCCTACGAGCAGTACTTC.

This clonotype was seen repeatedly, ten times or more. The junction departs from germline at one end; a sequencing error may be responsible. The chain couples TRBV5-1 to TRBJ2-1; 10 bases align to TRBD2. The germline V gene encodes CDR1 SGHRS and CDR2 YFSETQ. The CDR3 loop spans 15 amino acids. The CDR3 reads CASSRTSGSYNEQFF. In nucleotides, the CDR3 is TGTGCCAGCAGTCGGACTAGCGGCTCCTACAATGAGCAGTTCTTC.

This clonotype was recorded a few times. The chain recombines TRBV10-3 with TRBJ2-1; D remains unclear. Germline values: CDR1 ENHRY, CDR2 SYGVKD. CDR3 length equals 13 residues. The V gene lost 2 bases and the J gene lost 2 bases, with 4 bases spanning the gap. Here the CDR3 DNA reads TGTGCCATCAGTGAGGACACCTACAATGAGCAGTTCTTC. This translates into CAISEDTYNEQFF.

This clonotype has just a few counts. V gene TRBV7-6 combines with J gene TRBJ2-2; no reliable D call. Germline CDR1 SGHVS, CDR2 FNYEAQ. Trimming removed 2 bases from V and 3 bases from J, with 10 bases in between. CDR3 length: 15 residues. The chain's CDR3 is CASSLLGIDTGELFF. CDR3 nucleotides: TGTGCCAGCAGCTTATTGGGGATAGACACCGGGGAGCTGTTTTTT.

This clonotype was recorded a few times. The chain is built from TRBV4-3 and TRBJ2-1; TRBD1 matches 8 bases. Germline V CDR1 and CDR2: LGHNA, YSLEER. CDR3 length: 18 residues. V lost 4 bases, J lost 0 bases, and 11 bases stayed unmatched. DNA of the CDR3: TGCGCCAGCAGCCGCAAAACCTGGACAGGGAGCTCCTACAATGAGCAGTTCTTC. This encodes CASSRKTWTGSSYNEQFF.

This clonotype was counted many times. The chain joins TRBV20-1 to TRBJ1-3; D may be TRBD1 (6 bases). The CDR3 covers 14 residues. Germline V gene sequence: CDR1 DFQATT, CDR2 SNEGSKA (reference sequence). V was cut by 3 bases and J by 0 bases, with 9 bases left in between. CDR3 coding DNA: TGCAGTGCTAGCGGGGACAACTCTGGAAACACCATATATTTT. Translation gives CSASGDNSGNTIYF.

This clonotype was seen ten or more times. J is TRBJ2-7 and V is TRBV6-2 or TRBV6-3; D may be TRBD2 (5 bases). This CDR3 contains 15 residues. V lost 3 bases, J lost 6 bases, and 18 bases lay in between. Germline-derived CDR1 and CDR2 are MNHEY and SVGEGT. CDR3 residues: CASSYPAGSPPEQYF. CDR3 sequence (DNA): TGTGCCAGCAGTTATCCGGCGGGTTCCCCTCCCGAGCAGTACTTC.

This clonotype has a handful of counts. The rearrangement uses TRBV29-1 and TRBJ2-5; a possible D gene is TRBD1 (5 bases). CDR1 is SQVTM and CDR2 is ANQGSEA in the germline V gene. The CDR3 spans 13 residues. V was trimmed by 6 bases and J by 2 bases, leaving 13 bases between them. This CDR3 is CSVLRRTQETQYF. Here the CDR3 DNA reads TGCAGCGTCCTCCGACGGACACAAGAGACCCAGTACTTC.

This clonotype was counted only a few times. The rearrangement joins TRBV4-1 to TRBJ1-6; 7 positions match TRBD1. The CDR3 length is 16 residues. J gave up 7 bases and V 1 base, and 7 bases lay outside the gene matches. Germline V CDR1 and CDR2: MGHRA, YSYEKL. The CDR3 reads CASSQVRQGVNSPLHF. The CDR3, as DNA: TGCGCCAGCAGCCAAGTAAGACAGGGAGTGAATTCACCCCTCCACTTT.

This clonotype was seen ten or more times. Mismatch with germline at one junction end may stem from a read error. The chain employs TRBV11-2 and TRBJ2-7; D may be TRBD1 (6 bases). CDR1 and CDR2 (germline): SGHAT, FQNNGV. CDR3 length equals 15 residues. In DNA, the CDR3 is TGCGCCAGCAGCTTGGGGCAGGGGAGCTCCTACGAGCAGTACTTC. This codes for CASSLGQGSSYEQYF.